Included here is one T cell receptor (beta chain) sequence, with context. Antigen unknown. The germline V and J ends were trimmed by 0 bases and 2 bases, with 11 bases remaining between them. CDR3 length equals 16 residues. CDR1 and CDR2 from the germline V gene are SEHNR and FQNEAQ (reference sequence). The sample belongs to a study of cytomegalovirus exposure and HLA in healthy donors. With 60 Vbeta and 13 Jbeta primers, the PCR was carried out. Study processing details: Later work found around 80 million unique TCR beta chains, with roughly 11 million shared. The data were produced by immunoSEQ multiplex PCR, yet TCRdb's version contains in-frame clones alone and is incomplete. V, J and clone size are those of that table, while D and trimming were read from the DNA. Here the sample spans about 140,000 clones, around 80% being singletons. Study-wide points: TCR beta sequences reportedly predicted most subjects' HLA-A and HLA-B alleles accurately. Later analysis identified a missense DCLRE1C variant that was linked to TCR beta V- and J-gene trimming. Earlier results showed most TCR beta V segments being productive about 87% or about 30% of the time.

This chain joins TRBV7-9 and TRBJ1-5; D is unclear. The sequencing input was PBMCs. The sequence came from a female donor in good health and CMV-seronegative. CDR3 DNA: TGTGCCAGCAGCTTAGCCGGATCTCGGGGCAATCAGCCCCAGCATTTT. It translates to CASSLAGSRGNQPQHF.